The T cell receptor (beta chain) under discussion was sequenced for a study of blood T cells in healthy people across ages. Study-wide points: Donor CMV status was unknown, possibly confounding expanded clonotype changes. Among T cells, TCR beta diversity per million cells dropped roughly linearly as age rose. Naive CD4+ cell counts and diversity both ran higher in long-lived than in aged donors.

The CDR3 sequence is 11 residues long. V was cut by 7 bases and J by 8 bases, with 9 bases left in between. Germline V lookup: CDR1 MGHDK, CDR2 SYGVNS. As to this clonotype: What it binds is not known.

Combining a sample-barcoded 5' primer with a J-beta primer mix, a second PCR ran for about 7 to 11 cycles. TCRdb re-called the 5' RACE reads with MiXCR, one entry per CDR3 protein. The sample comprises roughly 1,300,000 distinct CDR3 sequences, 59% of which are singletons, and under 8.5% rests with the top ten. Per sample, no less than 6 micrograms of total RNA were extracted. Sequenced: blood. The sequence was collected from a man in his late teens or twenties in good health. The chain uses TRBV25-1 and TRBJ2-1; perhaps D is TRBD1 or TRBD2 (5 bases each). The CDR3 DNA reads as TGTGCCAGCATTGGGACGGATGAGCAGTTCTTC. Its translation: CASIGTDEQFF. The whole variable domain, remainder taken from reference TRBV25-1 and TRBJ2-1, is EADIYQTPRYLVIGTGKKITLECSQTMGHDKMYWYQQDPGMELHLIHYSYGVNSTEKGDLSSESTVSRIRTEHFPLTLESARPSHTSQYLCASIGTDEQFFGPGTRLTVL.